A selection of T cell receptor beta chains follows, all from one sample in a study of blood T cell repertoires in COVID-19. Clones were read by immunoSEQ multiplex PCR, and TCRdb kept only the in-frame ones, dropping some. Among 200,000 to 250,000 clones listed, about 90% were seen once. Sequencing was done on a sample of PBMCs or T cells enriched from blood (not recorded which). The receptors were sampled from a woman between 25 and 40 years old who had been exposed to COVID-19. Each CDR3 is given with its conserved first and last residue. D genes are given only for firm matches. Not all rows give a size; the values are once, few, many and, for expanded clones, a class.

d_gene: .
len: 11
j_gene: TRBJ2-1
abundance: few
v_gene: TRBV30
CDR3aa: CAWGLGGGRFF
CDR3nt: TGTGCCTGGGGACTTGGAGGTGGACGGTTCTTC

d_gene: TRBD1
len: 13
j_gene: TRBJ1-5
abundance: .
v_gene: TRBV29-1
CDR3aa: CSVGDRVDQPQHF
CDR3nt: TGCAGCGTGGGAGACAGGGTGGATCAGCCCCAGCATTTT

d_gene: TRBD1
len: 16
j_gene: TRBJ1-5
abundance: .
v_gene: TRBV20-1
CDR3aa: CSASMGTGLGNQPQHF
CDR3nt: TGCAGTGCTAGTATGGGGACAGGGCTTGGCAATCAGCCCCAGCATTTT

d_gene: TRBD2
len: 19
j_gene: TRBJ2-3
abundance: .
v_gene: TRBV6-1
CDR3aa: CASSEQASGRVGITDTQYF
CDR3nt: TGTGCCAGCAGTGAACAGGCTAGCGGGAGGGTAGGGATCACAGATACGCAGTATTTT

d_gene: TRBD2
len: 16
j_gene: TRBJ2-7
abundance: .
v_gene: TRBV25-1
CDR3aa: CASSGGTSRSRYEQYF
CDR3nt: TGTGCCAGCAGTGGGGGGACTAGTCGGTCCCGCTACGAGCAGTACTTC

d_gene: TRBD1
len: 13
j_gene: TRBJ1-2
abundance: .
v_gene: TRBV7-9
CDR3aa: CASSSGQGYGYTF
CDR3nt: TGTGCCAGCAGCTCCGGACAGGGCTATGGCTACACCTTC

d_gene: .
len: 11
j_gene: TRBJ2-7
abundance: .
v_gene: TRBV20-1
CDR3aa: CSARMGGEQYF
CDR3nt: TGCAGTGCTAGGATGGGGGGCGAGCAGTACTTC

d_gene: .
len: 15
j_gene: TRBJ1-1
abundance: .
v_gene: TRBV5-1
CDR3aa: CASSSLQGLNTEAFF
CDR3nt: TGCGCCAGCAGCAGTTTACAGGGATTGAACACTGAAGCTTTCTTT

d_gene: .
len: 12
j_gene: TRBJ2-7
abundance: .
v_gene: TRBV19
CDR3aa: CASSQSPNEQYF
CDR3nt: TGTGCCAGTAGCCAATCCCCTAACGAGCAGTACTTC

d_gene: TRBD2
len: 19
j_gene: TRBJ2-5
abundance: .
v_gene: TRBV11-2
CDR3aa: CASSSYRVTKREGSETQYF
CDR3nt: TGTGCCAGCAGCTCCTACAGGGTAACCAAGCGGGAGGGCAGTGAGACCCAGTACTTC

d_gene: .
len: 11
j_gene: TRBJ2-7
abundance: .
v_gene: TRBV10-3
CDR3aa: CAIGGAYEQYF
CDR3nt: TGTGCCATCGGCGGAGCCTACGAGCAGTACTTC

d_gene: TRBD2
len: 14
j_gene: TRBJ2-1
abundance: .
v_gene: TRBV2
CDR3aa: CASKAGGAYNEQFF
CDR3nt: TGTGCCAGCAAAGCGGGAGGGGCATACAATGAGCAGTTCTTC

d_gene: .
len: 12
j_gene: TRBJ1-2
abundance: .
v_gene: TRBV3-1/TRBV3-2
CDR3aa: CASMGPLYGYTF
CDR3nt: TGTGCCAGCATGGGGCCTCTCTATGGCTACACCTTC

d_gene: .
len: 12
j_gene: TRBJ1-2
abundance: .
v_gene: TRBV6-5
CDR3aa: CASSRTADGYTF
CDR3nt: TGTGCCAGCAGCCGGACAGCAGATGGCTACACCTTC

d_gene: TRBD2
len: 14
j_gene: TRBJ2-2
abundance: .
v_gene: TRBV29-1
CDR3aa: CSVLLAGFTGELFF
CDR3nt: TGCAGCGTCCTACTAGCGGGATTTACCGGGGAGCTGTTTTTT

d_gene: TRBD1
len: 13
j_gene: TRBJ2-1
abundance: .
v_gene: TRBV5-1
CDR3aa: CASGQGVYNEQFF
CDR3nt: TGCGCCAGCGGACAGGGAGTTTACAATGAGCAGTTCTTC

d_gene: TRBD2
len: 15
j_gene: TRBJ2-3
abundance: .
v_gene: TRBV7-9
CDR3aa: CASEAGGPGTDTQYF
CDR3nt: TGTGCCAGCGAAGCGGGAGGGCCCGGCACAGATACGCAGTATTTT

d_gene: TRBD1
len: 13
j_gene: TRBJ1-1
abundance: .
v_gene: TRBV6-1
CDR3aa: CASSESGGTEAFF
CDR3nt: TGTGCCAGCAGTGAATCAGGGGGGACTGAAGCTTTCTTT

d_gene: TRBD1
len: 16
j_gene: TRBJ1-6
abundance: .
v_gene: TRBV18
CDR3aa: CASSLAQGLDNSPLHF
CDR3nt: TGTGCCAGCTCACTCGCACAGGGGCTGGATAATTCACCCCTCCACTTT

d_gene: TRBD2
len: 16
j_gene: TRBJ2-7
abundance: .
v_gene: TRBV18
CDR3aa: CASSLGVGTSSYEQYF
CDR3nt: TGTGCCAGCTCACTCGGTGTTGGGACTAGTAGCTACGAGCAGTACTTC

d_gene: .
len: 12
j_gene: TRBJ1-2
abundance: .
v_gene: TRBV2
CDR3aa: CASSDRGAGYTF
CDR3nt: TGTGCCAGCAGTGACAGGGGCGCTGGCTACACCTTC

d_gene: .
len: 15
j_gene: TRBJ2-2
abundance: once
v_gene: TRBV7-9
CDR3aa: CASSLRGRNTGELFF
CDR3nt: TGTGCCAGCAGCTTAAGGGGTAGAAACACCGGGGAGCTGTTTTTT

d_gene: .
len: 14
j_gene: TRBJ1-1
abundance: .
v_gene: TRBV5-1
CDR3aa: CASSLAQGNTEAFF
CDR3nt: TGCGCCAGCAGCTTGGCCCAGGGGAACACTGAAGCTTTCTTT

d_gene: .
len: 13
j_gene: TRBJ2-7
abundance: .
v_gene: TRBV11-2
CDR3aa: CASSLLQAYEQYF
CDR3nt: TGTGCCAGCAGCTTACTGCAGGCCTACGAGCAGTACTTC

d_gene: TRBD2
len: 15
j_gene: TRBJ2-1
abundance: once
v_gene: TRBV2
CDR3aa: CASSLLAGGVNEQFF
CDR3nt: TGTGCCAGCAGTTTACTAGCGGGAGGGGTCAATGAGCAGTTCTTC

d_gene: .
len: 16
j_gene: TRBJ1-1
abundance: .
v_gene: TRBV7-8
CDR3aa: CASSPRGGGMNTEAFF
CDR3nt: TGTGCCAGCAGCCCCCGTGGGGGGGGGATGAACACTGAAGCTTTCTTT

d_gene: TRBD1
len: 13
j_gene: TRBJ1-1
abundance: .
v_gene: TRBV10-3
CDR3aa: CATARDRGNEAFF
CDR3nt: TGTGCCACCGCTAGGGACAGGGGAAATGAAGCTTTCTTT

d_gene: .
len: 13
j_gene: TRBJ2-7
abundance: .
v_gene: TRBV12-3/TRBV12-4
CDR3aa: CASSLGGRSKQYF
CDR3nt: TGTGCCAGCAGTTTGGGGGGAAGAAGTAAGCAGTACTTC

d_gene: TRBD1
len: 15
j_gene: TRBJ1-5
abundance: .
v_gene: TRBV6-5
CDR3aa: CASSYDRGINQPQHF
CDR3nt: TGTGCCAGCAGTTACGACAGGGGAATCAATCAGCCCCAGCATTTT

d_gene: .
len: 14
j_gene: TRBJ2-3
abundance: .
v_gene: TRBV21-1
CDR3aa: CASSKGQFTDTQYF
CDR3nt: TGTGCCAGCAGCAAAGGGCAGTTCACAGATACGCAGTATTTT

d_gene: TRBD2
len: 15
j_gene: TRBJ2-1
abundance: .
v_gene: TRBV3-1/TRBV3-2
CDR3aa: CASSQGQLAGTEQFF
CDR3nt: TGTGCCAGCAGCCAAGGACAACTAGCGGGAACTGAGCAGTTCTTC